A selection of T cell receptor beta chains follows, all from one sample in a study of technical replicates of blood from several donors. Using immunoSEQ multiplex PCR, the repertoire was profiled, and TCRdb retains in-frame clones only, with some absent. The table has tens of thousands of clones, roughly 98% seen once. Sequencing was carried out using T cells isolated from PBMCs. The receptor set was obtained from a human donor in good health. The CDR3 runs from the conserved cysteine through the conserved F or W. Each record gives: D gene, clone size, J gene, V gene, CDR3 protein, CDR3 DNA. D genes are given only for firm matches. Clone size appears in some rows only: once, few, many, or a class for an expanded clone.

NA,NA,TRBJ2-7,TRBV11-3,CASSLADEQYF,TGTGCCAGCAGCTTAGCGGACGAGCAGTACTTC
NA,NA,TRBJ1-5,TRBV15,CATRAHNQPQHF,TGTGCCACCAGGGCCCACAATCAGCCCCAGCATTTT
NA,NA,TRBJ1-1,TRBV7-3,CASSLVSTLRVITEAFF,TGTGCCAGCAGCTTAGTCTCAACGCTCAGGGTGATAACTGAAGCTTTCTTT
NA,NA,TRBJ2-1,TRBV11-1,CASSLDRNNEQFF,TGTGCCAGCAGCTTAGACAGGAACAATGAGCAGTTCTTC
NA,NA,TRBJ2-7,TRBV10-3,CAISDLRRGYF,TGTGCCATCAGTGACCTTCGGAGAGGGTACTTC
NA,NA,TRBJ2-3,TRBV5-1,CASSLGQSRPDTQYF,TGCGCCAGCAGCTTGGGACAGAGCAGGCCAGATACGCAGTATTTT
TRBD2,NA,TRBJ2-7,TRBV7-3,CASSFKAGGQYEQYF,TGTGCCAGCAGCTTTAAGGCGGGGGGCCAATACGAGCAGTACTTC
TRBD1,NA,TRBJ2-1,TRBV29-1,CSVRQGKANEQFF,TGCAGCGTTAGACAGGGAAAAGCCAATGAGCAGTTCTTC
TRBD1,NA,TRBJ1-2,TRBV28,CATSQDRGYGYTF,TGTGCCACCTCCCAGGACAGGGGCTATGGCTACACCTTC
TRBD2,once,TRBJ2-3,TRBV4-2,CASSQPGGSGHTDTQYF,TGTGCCAGCAGCCAACCGGGGGGTTCCGGCCACACAGATACGCAGTATTTT
TRBD1,NA,TRBJ2-2,TRBV5-1,CASSPRQGINTGELFF,TGCGCCAGCAGCCCTCGACAGGGCATTAACACCGGGGAGCTGTTTTTT
TRBD1,NA,TRBJ2-2,TRBV29-1,CSVEDLDRGTGELFF,TGCAGCGTTGAAGACCTTGACAGGGGCACCGGGGAGCTGTTTTTT
NA,NA,TRBJ2-2,TRBV29-1,CSAYYRDKETGELFF,TGCAGCGCATACTACCGGGACAAAGAAACCGGGGAGCTGTTTTTT
NA,once,TRBJ1-2,TRBV5-8,CASSLAGLDYGYTF,TGTGCCAGCAGCTTGGCAGGTTTGGACTATGGCTACACCTTC
TRBD2,NA,TRBJ2-1,TRBV28,CASSPTSGSVNEQFF,TGTGCCAGCAGTCCGACTAGCGGGAGTGTAAATGAGCAGTTCTTC
TRBD2,NA,TRBJ2-1,TRBV29-1,CSVEFPSGVNEQFF,TGCAGCGTTGAATTTCCTAGCGGGGTCAATGAGCAGTTCTTC
NA,NA,TRBJ1-2,TRBV6-1,CASSEGGVVGYTF,TGTGCCAGCAGTGAAGGGGGGGTGGTTGGCTACACCTTC
TRBD1,NA,TRBJ2-1,TRBV7-9,CASSLGDRYIYNEQFF,TGTGCCAGCAGCTTAGGGGACAGATACATCTACAATGAGCAGTTCTTC
NA,NA,TRBJ1-4,TRBV7-9,CASRSAARANEKLFF,TGTGCCAGCAGAAGTGCGGCCAGGGCAAATGAAAAACTGTTTTTT
TRBD1,NA,TRBJ1-2,TRBV6-5,CASTQGQRYGYTF,TGTGCCAGTACACAGGGACAGCGGTATGGCTACACCTTC
TRBD2,NA,TRBJ2-1,TRBV18,CASSPKPLAGGTDEQFF,TGTGCCAGCTCACCTAAGCCATTGGCGGGAGGGACGGATGAGCAGTTCTTC
NA,NA,TRBJ1-1,TRBV19,CASNDRRTTTEAFF,TGTGCCAGTAATGACAGGCGGACAACCACTGAAGCTTTCTTT
NA,NA,TRBJ2-1,TRBV4-2,CASSQEGANEQFF,TGTGCCAGCAGCCAAGAGGGGGCAAATGAGCAGTTCTTC
NA,NA,TRBJ2-1,TRBV11-3,CASTPDTSNEQFF,TGTGCCAGCACCCCGGACACTTCCAATGAGCAGTTCTTC
NA,NA,TRBJ1-5,TRBV11-2,CASSVGQLRPQHF,TGTGCCAGCAGCGTCGGACAGCTGAGGCCCCAGCATTTT
TRBD1,NA,TRBJ1-4,TRBV6-1,CASSGDRLNEKLFF,TGTGCCAGCAGTGGGGACAGACTTAATGAAAAACTGTTTTTT
TRBD1,few,TRBJ1-1,TRBV19,CASSARDRRWAFF,TGTGCCAGTAGTGCACGGGACAGGAGGTGGGCTTTCTTT
TRBD1,NA,TRBJ2-1,TRBV10-1,CASSEFQGAYNEQFF,TGCGCCAGCAGTGAGTTCCAGGGGGCGTACAATGAGCAGTTCTTC
TRBD1,NA,TRBJ1-5,TRBV2,CASSMGQDGKPQHF,TGTGCCAGCAGCATGGGACAGGACGGGAAGCCCCAGCATTTT
NA,NA,TRBJ1-3,TRBV2,CASSLGVNRVSGNTIYF,TGTGCCAGCAGTTTAGGGGTGAACAGAGTCTCTGGAAACACCATATATTTT
TRBD1,NA,TRBJ1-2,TRBV4-1,CASSQDPGQGNYGYTF,TGCGCCAGCAGCCAAGATCCGGGACAGGGTAACTATGGCTACACCTTC
NA,NA,TRBJ1-1,TRBV6-6,CASRRLPMNTEAFF,TGTGCCAGCAGACGACTGCCCATGAACACTGAAGCTTTCTTT
NA,NA,TRBJ2-1,TRBV7-9,CASSSKQGYNEQFF,TGTGCCAGCAGCTCAAAACAGGGCTACAATGAGCAGTTCTTC
TRBD1,NA,TRBJ1-5,TRBV7-9,CASSSPGQGDHKENQPQHF,TGTGCCAGCAGCTCCCCGGGACAGGGGGATCACAAAGAAAATCAGCCCCAGCATTTT
NA,once,TRBJ2-7,TRBV7-7,CASSLFQGSSYEQYF,TGTGCCAGCAGCTTATTCCAGGGAAGCTCCTACGAGCAGTACTTC
TRBD1,NA,TRBJ2-7,TRBV7-2,CASSPGTGRGGQYF,TGTGCCAGCAGCCCAGGGACAGGGAGGGGGGGGCAGTACTTC
TRBD1,once,TRBJ1-2,TRBV7-9,CASSTRQGVEGGYTF,TGTGCCAGCAGCACGCGACAGGGGGTAGAGGGTGGCTACACCTTC
NA,NA,TRBJ1-1,TRBV28,CASSITGLNTEAFF,TGTGCCAGCAGTATAACAGGATTGAACACTGAAGCTTTCTTT
TRBD1,NA,TRBJ1-5,TRBV6-5,CASRGQPNQPQHF,TGTGCCAGCAGGGGACAGCCAAATCAGCCCCAGCATTTT
NA,once,TRBJ2-2,TRBV15,CATSRLGDSNTGELFF,TGTGCCACCAGCAGACTGGGGGACTCGAACACCGGGGAGCTGTTTTTT
TRBD2,NA,TRBJ2-1,TRBV6-6,CASEGTSVHNEQFF,TGTGCCAGCGAGGGGACTAGCGTACACAATGAGCAGTTCTTC
TRBD2,once,TRBJ2-7,TRBV29-1,CSVTGLAGGYEQYF,TGCAGCGTTACCGGACTAGCGGGAGGCTACGAGCAGTACTTC
NA,NA,TRBJ2-7,TRBV28,CASSPRTGWEQYF,TGTGCCAGCAGCCCTCGTACAGGGTGGGAGCAGTACTTC
NA,NA,TRBJ2-7,TRBV5-1,CASSRGTVEYEQYF,TGCGCCAGCAGCCGCGGGACAGTGGAGTACGAGCAGTACTTC
TRBD1,NA,TRBJ1-4,TRBV19,CASSDRGTNEKLFF,TGTGCCAGTAGTGACAGGGGAACTAATGAAAAACTGTTTTTT
TRBD1,NA,TRBJ2-7,TRBV27,CASSPFGDRDYPPQYF,TGTGCCAGCAGCCCTTTTGGGGACAGGGATTACCCTCCGCAGTACTTC
TRBD1,NA,TRBJ2-7,TRBV5-1,CASSLDLSGGYEQYF,TGCGCCAGCAGCTTGGACCTTTCAGGGGGCTACGAGCAGTACTTC
NA,NA,TRBJ1-2,TRBV29-1,CSVLGGGYGYTF,TGCAGCGTTCTCGGGGGAGGCTATGGCTACACCTTC
TRBD2,NA,TRBJ2-1,TRBV6-1,CASSGGTSGGALIEQFF,TGTGCCAGCAGTGGCGGGACTAGCGGGGGGGCCTTAATCGAGCAGTTCTTC
NA,NA,TRBJ1-1,TRBV6-5,CASSYHRTAKNTEAFF,TGTGCCAGCAGTTACCACCGGACAGCAAAGAACACTGAAGCTTTCTTT
TRBD2,NA,TRBJ2-5,TRBV7-9,CASSLRPTSDQETQYF,TGTGCCAGCAGCTTAAGACCCACTAGCGACCAAGAGACCCAGTACTTC